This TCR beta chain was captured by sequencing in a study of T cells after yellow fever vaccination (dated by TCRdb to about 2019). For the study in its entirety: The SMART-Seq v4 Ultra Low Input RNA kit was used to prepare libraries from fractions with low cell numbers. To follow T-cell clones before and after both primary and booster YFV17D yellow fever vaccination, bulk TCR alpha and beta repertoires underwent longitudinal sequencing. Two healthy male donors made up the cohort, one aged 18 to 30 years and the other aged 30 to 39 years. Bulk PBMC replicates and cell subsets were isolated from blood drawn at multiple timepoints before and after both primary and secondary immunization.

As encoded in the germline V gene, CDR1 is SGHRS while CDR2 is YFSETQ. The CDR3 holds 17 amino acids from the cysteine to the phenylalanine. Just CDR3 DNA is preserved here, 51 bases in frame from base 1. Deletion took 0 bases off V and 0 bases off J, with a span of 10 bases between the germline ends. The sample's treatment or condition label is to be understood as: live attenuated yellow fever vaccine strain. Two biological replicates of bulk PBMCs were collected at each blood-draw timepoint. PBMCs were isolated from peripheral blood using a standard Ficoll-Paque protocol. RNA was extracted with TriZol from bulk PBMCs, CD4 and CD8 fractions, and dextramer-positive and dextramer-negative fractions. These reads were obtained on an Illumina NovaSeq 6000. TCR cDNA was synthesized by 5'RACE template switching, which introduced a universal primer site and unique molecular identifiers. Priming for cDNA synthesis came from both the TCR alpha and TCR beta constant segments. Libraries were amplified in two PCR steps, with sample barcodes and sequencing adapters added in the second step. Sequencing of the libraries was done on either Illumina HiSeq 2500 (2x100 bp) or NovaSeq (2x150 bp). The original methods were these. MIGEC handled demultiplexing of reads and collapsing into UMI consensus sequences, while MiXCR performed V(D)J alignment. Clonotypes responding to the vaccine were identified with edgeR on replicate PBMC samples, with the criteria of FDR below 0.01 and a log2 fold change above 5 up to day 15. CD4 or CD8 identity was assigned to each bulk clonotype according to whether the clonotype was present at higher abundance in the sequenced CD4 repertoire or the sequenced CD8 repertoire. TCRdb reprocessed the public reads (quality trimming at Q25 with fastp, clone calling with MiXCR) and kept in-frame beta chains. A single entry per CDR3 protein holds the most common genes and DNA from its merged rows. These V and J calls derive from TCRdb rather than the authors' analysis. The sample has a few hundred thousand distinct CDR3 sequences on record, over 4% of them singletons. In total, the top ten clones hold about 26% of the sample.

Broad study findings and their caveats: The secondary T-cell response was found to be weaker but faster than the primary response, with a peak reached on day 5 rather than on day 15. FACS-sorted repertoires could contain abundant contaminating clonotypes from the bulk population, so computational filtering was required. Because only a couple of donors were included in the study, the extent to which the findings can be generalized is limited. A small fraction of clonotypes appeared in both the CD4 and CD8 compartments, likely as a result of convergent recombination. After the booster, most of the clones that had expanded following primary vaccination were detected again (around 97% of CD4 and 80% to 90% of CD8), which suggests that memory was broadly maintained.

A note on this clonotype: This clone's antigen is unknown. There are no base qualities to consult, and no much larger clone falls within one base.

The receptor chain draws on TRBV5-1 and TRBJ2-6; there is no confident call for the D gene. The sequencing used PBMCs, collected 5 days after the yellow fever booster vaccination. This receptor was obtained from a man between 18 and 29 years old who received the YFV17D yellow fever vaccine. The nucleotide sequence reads TGCGCCAGCAGCTTGGCGAACTGGGACTCTGGGGCCAACGTCCTGACTTTC. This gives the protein CASSLANWDSGANVLTF.